This T cell receptor (beta chain) was found in a study of T cell repertoires in cytomegalovirus infection. Overall study context: CMV infection and matching HLA type were both indicated by public TCR beta signatures. Study-level results: Cumulative public TCR beta family frequency identified CMV carriers with the relevant HLA. The response measured ex vivo was dominated by TCR beta clonotypes (HLA-C-restricted and CMV-specific).

Looked up from germline, CDR1 is DFQATT and CDR2 is SNEGSKA (reference sequence). CDR3 length: 15 amino acids. The germline V and J ends were trimmed by 5 bases and 4 bases, with 18 bases remaining between them. TCRdb independently ran MiXCR on the reads; one entry per CDR3 protein. The repertoire holds fewer than 200,000 distinct CDR3 sequences, with 13% to 15% as singletons. This clonotype was observed at least ten times. Its antigen is not identified. Sequenced input: PBMCs. The TCR was taken from a human donor in good health (CMV status not recorded). Some clones in this sample may be carry-over from other donors' samples. V and J are TRBV20-1 and TRBJ1-5; a weak D match, TRBD1 (5 bases). CDR3 sequence reads: CSAAAGTSGNQPQHF. DNA for the CDR3: TGCAGTGCTGCAGCCGGGACTTCCGGTAATCAGCCCCAGCATTTT.